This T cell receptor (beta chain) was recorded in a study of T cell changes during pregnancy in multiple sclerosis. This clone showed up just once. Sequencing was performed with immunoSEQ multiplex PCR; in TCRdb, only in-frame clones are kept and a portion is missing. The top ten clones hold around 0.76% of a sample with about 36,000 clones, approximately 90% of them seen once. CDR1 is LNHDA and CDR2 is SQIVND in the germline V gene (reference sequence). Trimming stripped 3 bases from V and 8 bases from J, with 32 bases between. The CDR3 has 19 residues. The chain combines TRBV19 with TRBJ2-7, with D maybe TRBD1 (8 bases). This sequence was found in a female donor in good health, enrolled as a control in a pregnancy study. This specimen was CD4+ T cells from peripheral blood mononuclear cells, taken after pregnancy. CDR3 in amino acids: CASSIGQGRPSGTPEKQYF. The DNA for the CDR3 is TGTGCCAGTAGTATCGGACAGGGTAGGCCTAGCGGTACCCCTGAGAAGCAGTACTTC.